This is a list of T cell receptor beta chains from one sample in a study of technical replicates of blood from a few donors. The assay was immunoSEQ multiplex PCR, and TCRdb's table has in-frame clones only and misses some. The sample shows under 90,000 clones, around 96% of them seen only once. Material for sequencing was T cells isolated from PBMCs. The receptors originated from a human donor in good health. Both conserved end residues are part of each CDR3. A D gene is named only where the DNA matches it firmly. Not all rows give a size; the values are once, few, many and, for expanded clones, a class.

.	TRBV28	TRBJ2-7	TRBD1	CASSLKDRPLRGQYF	TGTGCCAGCAGTTTGAAGGACAGGCCCCTACGAGGGCAGTACTTC
.	TRBV15	TRBJ2-5	.	CATSTRQGLLQETQYF	TGTGCCACCAGCACCAGACAGGGACTTCTTCAAGAGACCCAGTACTTC
once	TRBV4-1	TRBJ2-2	TRBD1	CASSHNRGTGELFF	TGCGCCAGCAGCCACAACAGGGGCACCGGGGAGCTGTTTTTT
.	TRBV5-4	TRBJ2-7	.	CAYNAGRIGPYEQYF	TGTGCCTACAACGCGGGGCGGATTGGCCCCTACGAGCAGTACTTC
.	TRBV18	TRBJ2-3	.	CASSTQDTDTQYF	TGTGCCAGCTCAACGCAGGACACAGATACGCAGTATTTT
.	TRBV28	TRBJ2-3	TRBD2	CASSQGSGRATDTQYF	TGTGCCAGCAGCCAGGGTAGCGGGAGGGCGACAGATACGCAGTATTTT
.	TRBV6-6	TRBJ2-1	.	CASSATGEILYNEQFF	TGTGCCAGCAGTGCGACAGGCGAAATCCTCTACAATGAGCAGTTCTTC
.	TRBV29-1	TRBJ1-3	.	CSVEVLTVQGNTIYF	TGCAGCGTTGAAGTGTTGACAGTTCAAGGAAACACCATATATTTT
few	TRBV18	TRBJ1-1	.	CASSPRRTEAFF	TGTGCCAGCTCACCGCGTAGAACTGAAGCTTTCTTT
.	TRBV27	TRBJ2-1	.	CASSSRVGSYNEQFF	TGTGCCAGCAGCTCGCGGGTTGGCTCCTACAATGAGCAGTTCTTC
.	TRBV7-9	TRBJ2-7	.	CASSLVEGRSADKQYF	TGTGCCAGCAGCTTAGTGGAGGGTAGAAGTGCAGATAAGCAGTACTTC
.	TRBV11-2	TRBJ1-4	.	CASSEGQSVTTNEKLFF	TGTGCCAGCAGCGAAGGACAGTCTGTAACAACTAATGAAAAACTGTTTTTT
.	TRBV2	TRBJ1-5	.	CASSEVQLYSNQPQHF	TGTGCCAGCAGTGAAGTACAGCTCTATAGCAATCAGCCCCAGCATTTT
once	TRBV5-6	TRBJ2-1	TRBD2	CASSPGGKRLGNEQFF	TGTGCCAGCAGCCCCGGGGGGAAGCGATTGGGCAATGAGCAGTTCTTC
.	TRBV28	TRBJ2-5	.	CASSLGLETQYF	TGTGCCAGCAGTTTAGGGCTAGAGACCCAGTACTTC
once	TRBV27	TRBJ2-7	.	CASSSTLQRLFYEQYF	TGTGCCAGCAGTTCTACGCTTCAACGACTGTTCTACGAGCAGTACTTC
.	TRBV2	TRBJ2-7	TRBD2	CASTPSGGADEQYF	TGTGCCAGCACGCCTAGCGGGGGGGCGGACGAGCAGTACTTC